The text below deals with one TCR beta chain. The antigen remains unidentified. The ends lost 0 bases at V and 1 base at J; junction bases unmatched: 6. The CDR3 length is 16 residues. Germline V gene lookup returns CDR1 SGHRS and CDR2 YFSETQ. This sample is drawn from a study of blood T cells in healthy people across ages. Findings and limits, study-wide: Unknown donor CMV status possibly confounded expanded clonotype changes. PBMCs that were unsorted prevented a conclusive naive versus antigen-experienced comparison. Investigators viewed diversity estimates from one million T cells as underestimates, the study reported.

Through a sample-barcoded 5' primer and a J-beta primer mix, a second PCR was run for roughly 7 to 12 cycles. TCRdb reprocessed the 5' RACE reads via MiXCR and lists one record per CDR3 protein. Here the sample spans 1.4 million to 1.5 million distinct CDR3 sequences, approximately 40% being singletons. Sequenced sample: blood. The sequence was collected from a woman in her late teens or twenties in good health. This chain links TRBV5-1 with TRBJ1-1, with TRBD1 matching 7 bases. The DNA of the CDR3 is TGCGCCAGCAGCTTGGGAAAGGGGGCAAAGAACACTGAAGCTTTCTTT. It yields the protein CASSLGKGAKNTEAFF.